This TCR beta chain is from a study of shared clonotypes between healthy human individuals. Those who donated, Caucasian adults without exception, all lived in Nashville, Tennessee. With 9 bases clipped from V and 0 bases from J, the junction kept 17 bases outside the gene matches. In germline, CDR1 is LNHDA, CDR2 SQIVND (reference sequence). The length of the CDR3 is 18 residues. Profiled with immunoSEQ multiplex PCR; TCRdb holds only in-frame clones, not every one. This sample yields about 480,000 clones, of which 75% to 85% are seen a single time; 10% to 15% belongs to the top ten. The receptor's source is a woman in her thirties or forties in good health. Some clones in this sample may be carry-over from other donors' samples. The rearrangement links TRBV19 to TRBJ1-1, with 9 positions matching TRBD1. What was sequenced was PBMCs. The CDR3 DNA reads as TGTGCCAGCCTACCGGGACAGGGTTTTTGGCGGGTGAACACTGAAGCTTTCTTT. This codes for CASLPGQGFWRVNTEAFF.